The next 18 T cell receptor beta chains were all read from a single sample in a study of Graves' ophthalmopathy and Graves' hyperthyroidism. Amplifying from RNA transcripts, the study obtained TCR beta CDR3 regions. Second-round multiplex PCR followed a first-round RT-PCR using HTBI primers. MiXCR was run by TCRdb on the multiplex PCR reads, yielding one entry per CDR3 protein. The sample yields tens of thousands of distinct CDR3 sequences, about 44% seen once. Source material: peripheral blood. Every receptor here comes from an adult woman with stable Graves' hyperthyroidism.

V and J are TRBV7-4 and TRBJ2-7; 10 bases are a match to TRBD1. V was pared by 11 bases and J by 7 bases, with 8 bases of the junction left unmatched. The V gene's germline CDR1 is SGHVT and CDR2 SQSDAQ. The CDR3 contains 12 residues. CDR3 DNA: TGTGCCTGCCGGGACAGGGGTGGGGAGCAGTACTTC. This codes for CACRDRGGEQYF.

The table lists this clonotype with a count of one. The V gene is TRBV7-9, the J gene TRBJ2-7, with D perhaps assigned TRBD1 or TRBD2 (6 bases each). CDR1 is SEHNR, CDR2 FQNEAQ, per germline (reference sequence). The ends were cut back, 1 base at V and 6 bases at J, with 28 bases in the middle. The CDR3 contains 19 residues. The CDR3 nucleotides are TGTGCCAGCAGCTTAGTTCAGGGGTCTCACTCCCCCGACGGGAGCGAGCAGTACTTC. The encoded protein is CASSLVQGSHSPDGSEQYF.

The J gene is TRBJ2-1, the V gene TRBV11-2; 8 positions agree with TRBD2. Trimming removed 5 bases from V and 3 bases from J; junction bases left unmatched: 6. The length of the CDR3 is 15 residues. Germline loops: CDR1 SGHAT, CDR2 FQNNGV. The CDR3 reads CASSLGAGGYNEQFF. In nucleotides, the CDR3 is TGTGCCAGCAGCCTGGGGGCGGGAGGCTACAATGAGCAGTTCTTC. Looking up the rest from reference TRBV11-2 and TRBJ2-1 gives the full variable domain: EAGVAQSPRYKIIEKRQSVAFWCNPISGHATLYWYQQILGQGPKLLIQFQNNGVVDDSQLPKDRFSAERLKGVDSTLKIQPAKLEDSAVYLCASSLGAGGYNEQFFGPGTRLTVL.

This clonotype is labeled as medium-sized (0.01 to 0.1%). The rearrangement joins TRBV9 to TRBJ2-3; 10 bases are shared with TRBD2. The trim removed 4 bases at V and 1 base at J, leaving 6 bases unmatched. The germline V gene has CDR1 SGDLS and CDR2 YYNGEE. The CDR3 totals 16 residues. DNA for the CDR3: TGTGCCAGCAGCATAACCGGGACTAGCGGCACAGATACGCAGTATTTT. Encoded protein: CASSITGTSGTDTQYF.

In its sample, this clonotype was seen many times. The rearrangement joins TRBV5-5 to TRBJ2-1; TRBD2 aligns across 14 bases. Trimming cost V 3 bases and J 4 bases; bases outside gene matches: 3. The CDR3 has 16 amino acids. Per the germline V gene, CDR1 is SGHKS and CDR2 is YYEKEE (reference sequence). This chain's CDR3 is CASSSGTSGRYNEQFF. In nucleotides, the CDR3 is TGTGCCAGCAGCTCGGGGACTAGCGGGAGATACAATGAGCAGTTCTTC.

This clonotype was seen repeatedly, ten times or more. It may be a read error: a sequence one base away is much more abundant. This rearrangement joins TRBV28 to TRBJ1-3; D remains ambiguous. Per germline, CDR1 MDHEN and CDR2 SYDVKM. This CDR3 comprises 15 residues. The CDR3 nucleotides are TGTGCCAGCAGTTTATCGGCAAACTCTGGAGACACCATATATTTT. Encoded protein: CASSLSANSGDTIYF.

The chain carries TRBV28 and TRBJ2-5, with 7 positions matching TRBD2. J gave up 2 bases and V 6 bases, and 6 bases lay outside the gene matches. The germline CDR1 and CDR2 sequences are MDHEN and SYDVKM. The CDR3 has 14 amino acids. CDR3 sequence reads: CASSPGGYQETQYF. DNA for the CDR3: TGTGCCAGCAGCCCCGGGGGGTATCAAGAGACCCAGTACTTC.

V gene TRBV5-1 combines with J gene TRBJ1-5; TRBD1 agrees at 8 bases. Per the germline V gene, CDR1 is SGHRS and CDR2 is YFSETQ. The CDR3 is 15 amino acids. Trimming took 3 bases from V and 11 from J; bases not matched to a gene: 13. The CDR3 DNA reads as TGCGCCAGCAGCTCGGACAGGGTTGGGCAAGAGACCCAGCATTTT. It encodes CASSSDRVGQETQHF.

Many counts were recorded for this clonotype. CDR3 loop: CASSQIATNNEQFF. Written as DNA, the CDR3 is TGTGCCAGCAGCCAAATAGCCACAAACAATGAGCAGTTCTTC. The chain combines TRBV3-1 with TRBJ2-1; D not resolved. Germline CDR1 is LGHDT and CDR2 is YNNKEL (reference sequence). The CDR3 has 14 amino acids. Trimming removed 2 bases at V and 5 bases at J, with 10 bases between.

By share, this clonotype ranks as medium-sized (0.01 to 0.1%). The rearrangement links TRBV10-1 to TRBJ2-6; TRBD1 matches 7 bases. The V segment lost 0 bases and the J segment 0 bases; nucleotides outside the gene matches: 5. The CDR3 is made up of 18 amino acids. Per germline, CDR1 WNHNN and CDR2 SYGVQD (reference sequence). CDR3 residues: CASSESRGPYSGANVLTF. CDR3 nucleotide sequence: TGCGCCAGCAGTGAGTCTAGGGGGCCCTACTCTGGGGCCAACGTCCTGACTTTC.

This clonotype was seen ten or more times. The chain links TRBV6-6 to TRBJ2-7; 13 bases line up with TRBD2. CDR3 size: 15 residues. V lost 6 bases and J lost 3; bases outside the gene matches: 5. Germline values: CDR1 MNHNY, CDR2 SVGAGI (reference sequence). CDR3 bases: TGTGCCAGCAGACTCGGGACTAGCGGGAACTACGAGCAGTACTTC. As protein: CASRLGTSGNYEQYF.

This chain connects TRBV2 to TRBJ1-4; D gene uncertain. CDR3 length equals 13 residues. The V gene's germline CDR1 is SNHLY and CDR2 FYNNEI. V shed 4 bases and J shed 8 bases, with 11 bases lying between them. The CDR3 protein is CASSGGSAEKLFF. As DNA, the CDR3 is TGTGCCAGCAGTGGGGGAAGTGCAGAAAAACTGTTTTTT. Combining the CDR3 with reference TRBV2 and TRBJ1-4 gives the whole variable domain EPEVTQTPSHQVTQMGQEVILRCVPISNHLYFYWYRQILGQKVEFLVSFYNNEISEKSEIFDDQFSVERPDGSNFTLKIRSTKLEDSAMYFCASSGGSAEKLFFGSGTQLSVL.

The chain links TRBV2 to TRBJ2-7; D unclear. V was cut by 5 bases and J by 6 bases, with 11 bases left in between. CDR1 and CDR2 from the germline V gene are SNHLY and FYNNEI. The CDR3 spans 12 residues. The CDR3 DNA is TGTGCCAGCAGTTTCGGTACACCCGAGCAGTACTTC. Its translation is CASSFGTPEQYF.

V and J are TRBV5-2 and TRBJ2-2; the D segment call TRBD1 is taken from the table without a DNA check. TRBV5-2 is a pseudogene. CDR3 length equals 15 residues. CDR3 protein: CASNVSRVNNGELFF. Here the CDR3 DNA reads TGTGCCAGCAATGTATCCAGGGTAAACAACGGGGAGCTGTTTTTT.

The J gene is TRBJ2-1, the V gene TRBV7-9; D gene uncertain. Per germline, CDR1 SEHNR and CDR2 FQNEAQ (reference sequence). CDR3 size: 13 residues. V gave up 2 bases and J gave up 7 bases, with 9 bases separating them. CDR3 nucleotides: TGTGCCAGCAGCTTAAGGAGAGAAAATGAGCAGTTCTTC. This encodes CASSLRRENEQFF.

With regard to this clonotype: Germline and junction disagree at one end, which may indicate a read error. This chain joins TRBV7-2 and TRBJ2-3; D call uncertain. The germline V gene encodes CDR1 SGHTA and CDR2 FQGNSA. The CDR3 totals 14 residues. CDR3 sequence reads: CASSLLGPTDTRYF. CDR3 bases: TGTGCCAGCAGCTTACTAGGGCCCACAGATACGCGGTATTTT.

This chain connects TRBV7-3 to TRBJ2-3, with D possibly matching TRBD2 (5 bases). The germline CDR1 and CDR2 sequences are SGHTA and FQGTGA. There are 15 residues in the CDR3. Trimming took 5 bases from V and 11 from J, leaving 23 bases between them. This chain's CDR3 is CASSLDFPKKDMQYF. The DNA for the CDR3 is TGTGCCAGCAGCCTGGACTTCCCAAAGAAAGACATGCAGTATTTT.

This CDR3 reads CASSLGGARNSPLHF. The CDR3 coding sequence is TGCGCCAGCAGCCTTGGGGGGGCACGGAATTCACCCCTCCACTTT. This chain connects TRBV5-1 to TRBJ1-6; a weak D match, TRBD1 (6 bases). The CDR3 loop spans 15 amino acids. Germline CDR1 SGHRS, CDR2 YFSETQ. V shed 4 bases and J shed 7 bases, with 15 bases lying between them.